These 24 T cell receptor beta chains were all obtained from the same sample, sequenced in a study of blood T cell repertoires in COVID-19. Clones were sequenced by immunoSEQ multiplex PCR, and TCRdb holds only the in-frame ones, with some missing. The sample has fewer than 300,000 clones; approximately 89% are singletons. The sample consisted of peripheral blood. The receptors derive from a man aged 40-49 years who had recovered from COVID-19.

This clone is a singleton in its sample. The chain employs TRBV9 and TRBJ2-3; D is unclear. V lost 0 bases, J lost 4 bases, and 12 bases lay in between. Germline-derived CDR1 and CDR2 are SGDLS and YYNGEE. The CDR3 has 15 residues. In nucleotides, the CDR3 is TGTGCCAGCAGCGTAGTCGGCCTAGACCCAGATACGCAGTATTTT. This encodes CASSVVGLDPDTQYF.

This rearrangement joins TRBV7-2 to TRBJ1-1; 7 bases map to TRBD1. V gave up 1 base and J gave up 10 bases; unmatched junction bases: 3. The CDR3 has 12 amino acids. The germline CDR1 and CDR2 sequences are SGHTA and FQGNSA. The chain's CDR3 is CASSLEYRGAFF. The DNA of the CDR3 is TGTGCCAGCAGCTTAGAATACAGGGGAGCTTTCTTT.

The V and J genes are TRBV28 and TRBJ1-5; 7 bases align to TRBD1. V lost 2 bases to trimming and J lost 0 bases; unmatched junction nucleotides: 4. CDR1 MDHEN and CDR2 SYDVKM come from the germline V gene. This CDR3 contains 16 residues. The CDR3 bases are TGTGCCAGCAGTTTAGAGACAGGGTTTAGCAATCAGCCCCAGCATTTT. It translates to CASSLETGFSNQPQHF.

This clone showed up just a few times. The chain recombines TRBV7-7 with TRBJ2-1; no definite D call. The V end was cut by 1 base, the J end by 5 bases, with 12 bases between. The CDR3 is made up of 15 amino acids. Germline CDR1 is SSHAT and CDR2 is FNYEAQ (reference sequence). CDR3 coding DNA: TGTGCCAGCAGCTTAGGTCGAAGCTTAAACAATGAGCAGTTCTTC. Translation gives CASSLGRSLNNEQFF.

CDR3 in amino acids: CASSEIGQKSGNTIYF. The CDR3 DNA is TGTGCCAGCAGTGAAATAGGACAGAAAAGTGGAAACACCATATATTTT. The chain uses TRBV6-1 and TRBJ1-3; tentatively, D is TRBD1 (6 bases). V was clipped by 2 bases and J by 3 bases, with 14 bases between them. CDR1 and CDR2 from the germline V gene are MNHNS and SASEGT. The length of the CDR3 is 16 residues.

This clone was detected a few times. This chain links TRBV11-2 with TRBJ1-6; the D gene is possibly TRBD1 (5 bases). The CDR3 runs 14 residues. CDR1 and CDR2 (germline): SGHAT, FQNNGV. The V end was cut by 9 bases, the J end by 8 bases, with 17 bases between. CDR3: CASQTGTRDSPLHF. The CDR3, as DNA: TGTGCCAGTCAGACCGGGACTCGAGATTCACCCCTCCACTTT.

The CDR3 nucleotides read TGTGCCAGCAGTTCCCGACTAGCGGGAGCCCACAATGAGCAGTTCTTC. It yields the protein CASSSRLAGAHNEQFF. The chain employs TRBV6-2 or TRBV6-3 and TRBJ2-1; 12 bases agree with TRBD2. The junction had 6 bases not matched to a gene; V was cut back by 4 bases and J by 5 bases. Per germline, CDR1 MNHEY and CDR2 SVGEGT. CDR3 length equals 16 residues.

The rearrangement joins TRBV10-3 to TRBJ2-2; 7 nucleotides agree with TRBD2. The CDR3 covers 15 residues. The trim removed 6 bases at V and 4 bases at J, leaving 8 bases unmatched. Germline V gives CDR1 ENHRY, CDR2 SYGVKD. The CDR3 nucleotides are TGTGCCATCAGCCCCGGGACTACGCTCACCGGGGAGCTGTTTTTT. This codes for CAISPGTTLTGELFF.

The chain has TRBV21-1 and TRBJ2-3; the D call TRBD1 from the table was never checked on the DNA. TRBV21-1 is reported as a pseudogene. The CDR3 is 14 residues long. CDR3 loop: CASWAKMQADTQYF. CDR3 bases: TGTGCCAGCTGGGCCAAAATGCAGGCAGATACGCAGTATTTT.

The chain couples TRBV6-1 to TRBJ1-1, with 9 nucleotides matching TRBD1. The CDR3 runs 16 residues. Unmatched junction bases numbered 7, after V lost 1 base and J lost 4 bases. Germline CDR1 is MNHNS and CDR2 is SASEGT. In DNA form, the CDR3 reads TGTGCCAGCAGTGAAGTTATTGGGACAGGGATCACTGAAGCTTTCTTT. Protein: CASSEVIGTGITEAFF.

With regard to this clone: The junction departs from germline at one end; a sequencing error may be responsible. This chain joins TRBV6-2 or TRBV6-3 and TRBJ1-1; 11 positions match TRBD1. The CDR3 runs to 12 residues. Germline V CDR1 and CDR2: MNHEY, SVGEGT. The CDR3 bases are TGTGCCAGCAGTTCCATGGGACAGGGGGTCATCTTT. Residues: CASSSMGQGVIF.

The V call is TRBV11-2, the J call TRBJ2-3; 9 positions agree with TRBD2. The CDR3 sequence is 16 residues long. CDR1 is SGHAT and CDR2 is FQNNGV in the germline V gene. With 6 bases clipped from V and 5 bases from J, the junction kept 12 bases outside the gene matches. CDR3 in amino acids: CASRKPGGGARDTQYF. In DNA, the CDR3 is TGTGCCAGCAGAAAGCCCGGCGGGGGGGCCCGAGATACGCAGTATTTT.

The chain couples TRBV9 to TRBJ2-1, with 11 bases aligning to TRBD2. The CDR3 extends over 16 amino acids. Germline CDR1 is SGDLS and CDR2 is YYNGEE. After removal of 0 bases from V and 5 bases from J, the junction contained 4 bases not matched to a gene. The CDR3 nucleotides are TGTGCCAGCAGCGTAGGGCTAGCGGGGGGCGACAATGAGCAGTTCTTC. It codes for CASSVGLAGGDNEQFF.

This clone has only one observation. This chain connects TRBV5-1 to TRBJ2-1, with 7 bases fitting TRBD1. J was trimmed by 8 bases and V by 2 bases; bases with no gene match: 10. The CDR3 is 15 residues long. Germline CDR1 is SGHRS and CDR2 is YFSETQ. The CDR3 DNA reads as TGCGCCAGCAGCTTTTCTATCTGGACAGGCGATGAGCAGTTCTTC. Protein: CASSFSIWTGDEQFF.

The rearrangement uses TRBV7-9 and TRBJ2-2, with a tentative D call TRBD2 (6 bases). From germline, CDR1 is SEHNR and CDR2 FQNEAQ (reference sequence). Trimming took off 10 bases at V and 9 bases at J, with 27 bases between the two ends. This CDR3 is built from 16 residues. CDR3 bases: TGTGCCAACAGAGCAGCGGGTTATTGGGACCGCCGGGAGCTGTTTTTT. Its translation: CANRAAGYWDRRELFF.

The V and J genes are TRBV6-5 and TRBJ2-1, with 7 bases lining up with TRBD2. CDR1 MNHEY and CDR2 SVGAGI come from the germline V gene. V trimming: 7 bases; J trimming: 4 bases; junction bases outside the gene matches: 10. This CDR3 has 15 amino acids. CDR3 sequence reads: CASTQRDPTYNEQFF. CDR3 sequence (DNA): TGTGCCAGCACGCAGCGGGACCCTACTTACAATGAGCAGTTCTTC.

The chain has TRBV5-1 and TRBJ2-3, with 8 bases lining up with TRBD1. J gave up 6 bases and V 0 bases, and 6 bases lay outside the gene matches. CDR3 length: 15 amino acids. Germline lookup yields CDR1 SGHRS and CDR2 YFSETQ. This CDR3 reads CASSLGQGAGDTQYF. CDR3 coding DNA: TGCGCCAGCAGCTTGGGGCAGGGGGCTGGCGATACGCAGTATTTT.

The chain employs TRBV7-2 and TRBJ2-7, with D perhaps matching TRBD2 (5 bases). V dropped 3 bases and J dropped 0 bases, with 12 bases sitting between them. The CDR3 length is 15 residues. Germline V gene data show CDR1 as SGHTA and CDR2 as FQGNSA. CDR3 sequence: CASSFGEQISYEQYF. The CDR3 DNA sequence: TGTGCCAGCAGCTTCGGGGAACAGATCTCCTACGAGCAGTACTTC.

Here the CDR3 DNA reads TGTGCCAGCAGCCTACTACAGGGAGACACTGAAGCTTTCTTT. Residues: CASSLLQGDTEAFF. The J gene is TRBJ1-1, the V gene TRBV6-6, with D possibly TRBD1 on 6 matching bases. CDR1 and CDR2 from the germline V gene are MNHNY and SVGAGI (reference sequence). The V end was cut by 6 bases, the J end by 3 bases, with 14 bases between. This CDR3 is 14 amino acids long.

The V call is TRBV7-2, the J call TRBJ1-2; the D gene is possibly TRBD1 (6 bases). V was clipped by 1 base and J by 6 bases, with 15 bases between them. Looked up from germline, CDR1 is SGHTA and CDR2 is FQGNSA. This CDR3 comprises 15 residues. DNA for the CDR3: TGTGCCAGCAGCTTAGAAGGCCCCAGGGGCGATGGCTACACCTTC. This sequence encodes CASSLEGPRGDGYTF.

The sample holds one count of this clone. The CDR3 spells CASSLGGADFNEQFF. The DNA for the CDR3 is TGTGCCAGCAGCTTAGGCGGGGCCGATTTTAATGAGCAGTTCTTC. The chain combines TRBV7-9 with TRBJ2-1, with D perhaps TRBD2 (6 bases). Germline CDR1 and CDR2: SEHNR and FQNEAQ (reference sequence). The CDR3 is 15 residues long. V was trimmed by 1 base and J by 7 bases, leaving 14 bases between them.

The chain recombines TRBV5-4 with TRBJ2-5; D uncertain. The CDR3 length is 15 residues. From germline, CDR1 is SGHNT and CDR2 YYREEE (reference sequence). Trimming shortened V by 4 bases and J by 7 bases, and 20 bases separated the two germline ends. CDR3 region: CASSGSEPRGGTQYF. Written as DNA, the CDR3 is TGTGCCAGCAGCGGAAGCGAGCCTCGCGGCGGGACCCAGTACTTC.

The chain is built from TRBV14 and TRBJ2-5; D possibly corresponds to TRBD2 (5 bases). Trimming removed 4 bases at V and 3 bases at J, with 21 bases between. The germline CDR1 and CDR2 sequences are SGHDN and FVKESK. The CDR3 extends over 17 amino acids. DNA for the CDR3: TGTGCCAGCAGCCCCGTGAGAAAGGGCACGGGAAAAGAGACCCAGTACTTC. Translating gives CASSPVRKGTGKETQYF.

The genes are TRBV5-1 and TRBJ1-2, with 12 bases that match TRBD1. The CDR3 length is 15 residues. Trimming took 4 bases from V and 6 from J; bases not matched to a gene: 7. Germline CDR1 is SGHRS and CDR2 is YFSETQ. CDR3 in DNA: TGCGCCAGCAGCGGCCCGGGACAGGGGGCCAATGGCTACACCTTC. It yields the protein CASSGPGQGANGYTF.